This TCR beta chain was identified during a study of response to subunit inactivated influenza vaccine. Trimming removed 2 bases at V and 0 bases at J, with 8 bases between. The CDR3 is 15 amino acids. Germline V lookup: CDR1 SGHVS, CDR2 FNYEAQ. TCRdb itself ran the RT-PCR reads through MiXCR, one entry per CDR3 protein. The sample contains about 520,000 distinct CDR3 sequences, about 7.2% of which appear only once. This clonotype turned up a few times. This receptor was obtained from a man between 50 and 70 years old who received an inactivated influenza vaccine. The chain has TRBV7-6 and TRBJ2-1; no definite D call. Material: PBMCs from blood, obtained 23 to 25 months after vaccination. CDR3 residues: CASSLIESSYNEQFF. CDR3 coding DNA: TGTGCCAGCAGCTTAATCGAATCCTCCTACAATGAGCAGTTCTTC.